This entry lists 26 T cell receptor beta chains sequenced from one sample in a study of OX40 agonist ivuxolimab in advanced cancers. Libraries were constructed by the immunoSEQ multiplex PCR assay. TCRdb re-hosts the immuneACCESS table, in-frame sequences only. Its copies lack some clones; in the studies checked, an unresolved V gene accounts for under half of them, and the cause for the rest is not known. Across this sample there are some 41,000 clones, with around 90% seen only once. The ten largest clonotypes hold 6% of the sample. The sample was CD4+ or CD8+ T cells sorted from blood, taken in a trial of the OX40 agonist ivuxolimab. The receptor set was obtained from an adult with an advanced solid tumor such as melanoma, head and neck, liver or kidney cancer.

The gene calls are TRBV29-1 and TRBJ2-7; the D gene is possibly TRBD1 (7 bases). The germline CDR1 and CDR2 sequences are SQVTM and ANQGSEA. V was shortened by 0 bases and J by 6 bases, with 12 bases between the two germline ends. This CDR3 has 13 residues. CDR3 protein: CSVEDHRGGEQYF. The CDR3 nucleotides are TGCAGCGTTGAAGATCACAGGGGAGGCGAGCAGTACTTC.

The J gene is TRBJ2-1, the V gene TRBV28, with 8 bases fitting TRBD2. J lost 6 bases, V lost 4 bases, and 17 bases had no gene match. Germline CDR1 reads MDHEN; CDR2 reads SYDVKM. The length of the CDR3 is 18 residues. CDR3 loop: CASSSSPGLGTYINEQFF. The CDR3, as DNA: TGTGCCAGCAGTTCATCCCCGGGACTAGGAACCTACATCAATGAGCAGTTCTTC. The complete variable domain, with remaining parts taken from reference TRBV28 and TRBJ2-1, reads DVKVTQSSRYLVKRTGEKVFLECVQDMDHENMFWYRQDPGLGLRLIYFSYDVKMKEKGDIPEGYSVSREKKERFSLILESASTNQTSMYLCASSSSPGLGTYINEQFFGPGTRLTVL.

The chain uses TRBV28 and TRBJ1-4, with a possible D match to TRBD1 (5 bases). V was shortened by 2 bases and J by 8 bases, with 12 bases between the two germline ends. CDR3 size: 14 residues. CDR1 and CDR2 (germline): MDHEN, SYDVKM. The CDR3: CASSLGTPGEKLFF. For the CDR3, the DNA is TGTGCCAGCAGTTTAGGGACTCCGGGGGAAAAACTGTTTTTT. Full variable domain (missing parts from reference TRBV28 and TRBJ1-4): DVKVTQSSRYLVKRTGEKVFLECVQDMDHENMFWYRQDPGLGLRLIYFSYDVKMKEKGDIPEGYSVSREKKERFSLILESASTNQTSMYLCASSLGTPGEKLFFGSGTQLSVL.

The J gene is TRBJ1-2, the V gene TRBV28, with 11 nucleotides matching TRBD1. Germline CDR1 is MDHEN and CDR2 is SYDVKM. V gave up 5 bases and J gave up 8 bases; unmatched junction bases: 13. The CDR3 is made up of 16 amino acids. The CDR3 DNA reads TGTGCCAGCAGTCCCTCGTTTGGACAGGGGGCGAGAGGCTACACCTTC. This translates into CASSPSFGQGARGYTF.

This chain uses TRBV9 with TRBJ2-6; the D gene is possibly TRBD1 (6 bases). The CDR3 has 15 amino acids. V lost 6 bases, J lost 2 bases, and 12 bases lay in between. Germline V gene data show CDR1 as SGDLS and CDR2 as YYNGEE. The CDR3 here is CASKQGRTGANVLTF. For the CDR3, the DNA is TGTGCCAGCAAACAGGGCCGCACTGGGGCCAACGTCCTGACTTTC.

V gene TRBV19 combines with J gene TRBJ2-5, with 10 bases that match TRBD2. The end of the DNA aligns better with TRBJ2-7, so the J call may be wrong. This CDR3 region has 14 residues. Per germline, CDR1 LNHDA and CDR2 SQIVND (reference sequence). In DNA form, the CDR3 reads TGTGCCAGTAGTACTAGCGGGGGAACCTACGAGCAGTACTTC. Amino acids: CASSTSGGTYEQYF.

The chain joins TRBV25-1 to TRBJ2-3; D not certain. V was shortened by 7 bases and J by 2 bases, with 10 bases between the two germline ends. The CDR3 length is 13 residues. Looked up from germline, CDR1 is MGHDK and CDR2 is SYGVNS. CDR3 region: CASISTVTDTQYF. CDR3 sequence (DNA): TGTGCCAGCATCTCCACGGTCACAGATACGCAGTATTTT. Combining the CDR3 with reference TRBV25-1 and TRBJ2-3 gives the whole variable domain EADIYQTPRYLVIGTGKKITLECSQTMGHDKMYWYQQDPGMELHLIHYSYGVNSTEKGDLSSESTVSRIRTEHFPLTLESARPSHTSQYLCASISTVTDTQYFGPGTRLTVL.

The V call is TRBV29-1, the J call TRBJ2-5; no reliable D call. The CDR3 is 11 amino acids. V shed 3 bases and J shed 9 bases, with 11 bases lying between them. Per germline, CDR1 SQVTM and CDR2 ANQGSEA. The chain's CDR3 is CSVEPPPSQYF. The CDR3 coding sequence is TGCAGCGTTGAGCCCCCCCCGTCCCAGTACTTC.

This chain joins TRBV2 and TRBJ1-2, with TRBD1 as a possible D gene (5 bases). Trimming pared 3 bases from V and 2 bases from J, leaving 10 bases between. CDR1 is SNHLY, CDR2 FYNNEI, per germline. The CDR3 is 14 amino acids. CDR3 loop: CASSEQGPNYGYTF. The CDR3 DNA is TGTGCCAGCAGTGAGCAGGGTCCCAACTATGGCTACACCTTC.

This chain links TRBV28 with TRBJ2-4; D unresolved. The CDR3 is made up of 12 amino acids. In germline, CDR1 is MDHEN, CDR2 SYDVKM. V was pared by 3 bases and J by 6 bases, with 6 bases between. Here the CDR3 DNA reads TGTGCCAGCAGTTTCTGGGGAAACATTCAGTACTTC. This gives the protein CASSFWGNIQYF.

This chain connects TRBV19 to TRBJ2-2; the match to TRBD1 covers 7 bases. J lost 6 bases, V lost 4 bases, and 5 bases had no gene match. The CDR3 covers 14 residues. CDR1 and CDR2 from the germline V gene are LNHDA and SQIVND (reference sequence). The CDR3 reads CASSSRGLAGELFF. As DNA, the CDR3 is TGTGCCAGTAGTAGCAGGGGGTTAGCCGGGGAGCTGTTTTTT.

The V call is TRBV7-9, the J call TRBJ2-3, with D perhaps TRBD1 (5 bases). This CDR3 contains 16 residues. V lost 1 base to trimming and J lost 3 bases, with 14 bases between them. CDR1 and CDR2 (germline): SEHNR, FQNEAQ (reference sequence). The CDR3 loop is CASSLVRAGATDTQYF. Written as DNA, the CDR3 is TGTGCCAGCAGCTTAGTCCGGGCTGGGGCGACAGATACGCAGTATTTT. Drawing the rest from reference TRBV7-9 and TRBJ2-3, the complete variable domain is DTGVSQNPRHKITKRGQNVTFRCDPISEHNRLYWYRQTLGQGPEFLTYFQNEAQLEKSRLLSDRFSAERPKGSFSTLEIQRTEQGDSAMYLCASSLVRAGATDTQYFGPGTRLTVL.

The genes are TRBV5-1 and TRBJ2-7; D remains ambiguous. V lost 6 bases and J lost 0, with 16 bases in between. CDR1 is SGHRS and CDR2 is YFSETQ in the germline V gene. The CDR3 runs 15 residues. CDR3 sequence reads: CASNKYDGLSYEQYF. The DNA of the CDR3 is TGCGCCAGCAACAAATACGACGGGCTCTCCTACGAGCAGTACTTC.

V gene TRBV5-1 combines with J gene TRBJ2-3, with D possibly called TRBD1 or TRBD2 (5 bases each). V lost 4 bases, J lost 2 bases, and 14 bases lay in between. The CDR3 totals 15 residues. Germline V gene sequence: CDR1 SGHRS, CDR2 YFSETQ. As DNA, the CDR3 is TGCGCCAGCAGCGCGTTGGGGACGGTCACAGATACGCAGTATTTT. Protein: CASSALGTVTDTQYF.

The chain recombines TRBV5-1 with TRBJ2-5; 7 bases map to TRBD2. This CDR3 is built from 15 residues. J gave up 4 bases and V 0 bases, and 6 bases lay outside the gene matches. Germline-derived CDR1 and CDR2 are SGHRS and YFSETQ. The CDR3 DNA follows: TGCGCCAGCAGCTTGGTGAGCGGGAACAGAGAGACCCAGTACTTC. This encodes CASSLVSGNRETQYF.

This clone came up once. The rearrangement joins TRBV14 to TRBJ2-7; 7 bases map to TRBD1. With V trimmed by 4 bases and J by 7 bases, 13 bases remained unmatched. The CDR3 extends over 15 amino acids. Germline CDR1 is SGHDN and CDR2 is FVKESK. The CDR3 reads CASSLRPRTGDEQYF. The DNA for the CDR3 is TGTGCCAGCAGCCTTAGACCTCGGACAGGTGATGAGCAGTACTTC.

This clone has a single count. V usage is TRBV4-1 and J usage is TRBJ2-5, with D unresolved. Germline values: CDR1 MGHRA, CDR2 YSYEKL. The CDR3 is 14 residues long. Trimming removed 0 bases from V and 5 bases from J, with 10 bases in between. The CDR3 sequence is CASSQDSGWETQYF. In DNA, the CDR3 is TGCGCCAGCAGCCAAGATAGTGGTTGGGAGACCCAGTACTTC.

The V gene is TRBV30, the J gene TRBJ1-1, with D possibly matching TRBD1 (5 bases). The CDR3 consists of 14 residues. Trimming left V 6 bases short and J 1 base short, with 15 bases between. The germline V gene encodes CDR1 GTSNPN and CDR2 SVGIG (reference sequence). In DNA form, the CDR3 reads TGTGCCTGCTCCTCTGGGACGGAGAACACTGAAGCTTTCTTT. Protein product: CACSSGTENTEAFF.

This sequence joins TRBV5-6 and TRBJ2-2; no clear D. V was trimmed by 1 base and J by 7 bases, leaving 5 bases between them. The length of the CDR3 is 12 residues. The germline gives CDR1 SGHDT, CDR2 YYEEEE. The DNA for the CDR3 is TGTGCCAGCAGCTTGTGGCACGGGGAGCTGTTTTTT. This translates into CASSLWHGELFF.

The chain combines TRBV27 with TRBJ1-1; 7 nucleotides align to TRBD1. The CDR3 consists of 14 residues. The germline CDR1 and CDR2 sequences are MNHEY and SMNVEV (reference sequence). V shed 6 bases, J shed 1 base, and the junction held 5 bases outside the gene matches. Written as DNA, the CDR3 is TGTGCCAGCAGGAAGGGACAGACGAACACTGAAGCTTTCTTT. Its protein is CASRKGQTNTEAFF.

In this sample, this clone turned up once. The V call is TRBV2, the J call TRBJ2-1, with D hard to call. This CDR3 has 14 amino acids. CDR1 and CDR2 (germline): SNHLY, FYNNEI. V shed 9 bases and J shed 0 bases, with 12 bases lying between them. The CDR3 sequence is CASTQLSSYNEQFF. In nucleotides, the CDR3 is TGTGCCAGTACCCAGCTAAGCTCCTACAATGAGCAGTTCTTC.

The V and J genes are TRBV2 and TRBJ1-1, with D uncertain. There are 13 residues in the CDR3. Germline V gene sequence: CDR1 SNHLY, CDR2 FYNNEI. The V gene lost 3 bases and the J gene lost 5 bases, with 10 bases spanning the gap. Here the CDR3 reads CASSDDLGTEAFF. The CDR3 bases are TGTGCCAGCAGTGATGACTTGGGAACTGAAGCTTTCTTT.

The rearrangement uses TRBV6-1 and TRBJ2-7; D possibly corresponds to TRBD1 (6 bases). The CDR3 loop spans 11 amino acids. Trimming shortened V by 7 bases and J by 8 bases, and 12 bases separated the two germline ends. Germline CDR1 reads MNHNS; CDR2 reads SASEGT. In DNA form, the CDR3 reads TGTGCCAGCACGGACAGACCTCAGCAGTACTTC. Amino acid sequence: CASTDRPQQYF.

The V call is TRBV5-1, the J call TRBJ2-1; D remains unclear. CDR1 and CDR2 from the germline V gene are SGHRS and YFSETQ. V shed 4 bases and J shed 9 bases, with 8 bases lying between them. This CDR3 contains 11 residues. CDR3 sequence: CASSPGIEQFF. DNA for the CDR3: TGCGCCAGCAGCCCGGGTATTGAGCAGTTCTTC.

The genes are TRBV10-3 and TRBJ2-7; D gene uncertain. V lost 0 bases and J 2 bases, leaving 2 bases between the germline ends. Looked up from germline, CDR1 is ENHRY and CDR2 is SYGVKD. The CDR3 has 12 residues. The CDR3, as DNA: TGTGCCATCAGTGAGTCGGCCTACGAGCAGTACTTC. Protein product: CAISESAYEQYF.

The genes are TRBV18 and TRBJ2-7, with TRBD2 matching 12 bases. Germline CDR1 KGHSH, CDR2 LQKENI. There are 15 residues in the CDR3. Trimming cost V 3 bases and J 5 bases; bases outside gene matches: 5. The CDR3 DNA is TGTGCCAGCTCACCGCGACTAGCGGGAGTTCACGAGCAGTACTTC. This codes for CASSPRLAGVHEQYF.